These 10 T cell receptor beta chains originate from one sample sequenced in a study of blood T cell repertoires in COVID-19. The table came from immunoSEQ multiplex PCR; TCRdb's copy has only in-frame clones and leaves some out. Of about 220,000 clones listed, 75% to 90% were seen once; the top ten hold 5.1%. The sample was peripheral blood. The receptors were sampled from a human donor in a cohort sampled during active COVID-19.

The V call is TRBV18, the J call TRBJ2-1; 15 nucleotides line up with TRBD2. The J segment lost 10 bases and the V segment lost 0 bases, leaving 4 bases of the junction unmatched. CDR3 size: 16 residues. CDR1 is KGHSH, CDR2 LQKENI, per germline. The CDR3, as DNA: TGTGCCAGCTCACCACCGAAGGGACTAGCGGGAGGAGAGCAGTTCTTC. Amino acids: CASSPPKGLAGGEQFF.

The CDR3 DNA sequence: TGTGCCAGCAGTTTATTTTCGGCAGGGGACTATGGCTACACCTTC. Residues: CASSLFSAGDYGYTF. The rearrangement uses TRBV28 and TRBJ1-2, with D perhaps TRBD1 (6 bases). The V end lost 1 base, the J end lost 3 bases, and 12 bases lay between the germline ends. Germline-derived CDR1 and CDR2 are MDHEN and SYDVKM. The CDR3 contains 15 residues.

CDR3 DNA sequence: TGTGCCAGCAGCGACAAGCGGGAGAGAAGCGAGCAGTACTTC. It yields the protein CASSDKRERSEQYF. The V and J genes are TRBV7-9 and TRBJ2-7; 8 bases map to TRBD2. Germline V CDR1 and CDR2: SEHNR, FQNEAQ (reference sequence). The J segment lost 6 bases and the V segment lost 5 bases, leaving 9 bases of the junction unmatched. The CDR3 has 14 residues.

V is TRBV7-2 and J is TRBJ2-5, with TRBD1 identical over 10 bases. V shed 5 bases and J 5 bases; nucleotides not matched to a gene: 5. The CDR3 runs to 14 residues. Germline loops: CDR1 SGHTA, CDR2 FQGNSA. In DNA, the CDR3 is TGTGCCAGCAGCGCCGACAGGGGGCGGGAGACCCAGTACTTC. This codes for CASSADRGRETQYF. Together with reference TRBV7-2 and TRBJ2-5, the CDR3 gives the full variable domain: GAGVSQSPSNKVTEKGKDVELRCDPISGHTALYWYRQSLGQGLEFLIYFQGNSAPDKSGLPSDRFSAERTGGSVSTLTIQRTQQEDSAVYLCASSADRGRETQYFGPGTRLLVL.

The table lists this clone with a few counts. The J gene is TRBJ2-7, the V gene TRBV18, with D tentatively TRBD1 (5 bases). Trimming left V 3 bases short and J 2 bases short, with 5 bases between. There are 12 residues in the CDR3. Germline V gene lookup returns CDR1 KGHSH and CDR2 LQKENI. The CDR3 is CASSPDTYEQYF. CDR3 in DNA: TGTGCCAGCTCACCGGACACCTACGAGCAGTACTTC.

The chain uses TRBV10-3 and TRBJ2-7; 14 nucleotides agree with TRBD2. Germline trimming cut 6 bases from V and 7 bases from J; bases unmatched to any gene: 5. This CDR3 has 14 amino acids. Germline CDR1 and CDR2: ENHRY and SYGVKD. Here the CDR3 reads CAIRGLAGDREQYF. The CDR3 nucleotides are TGTGCCATCAGGGGACTAGCGGGAGATCGGGAGCAGTACTTC.

Here the CDR3 reads CASSSRGNSYNEQFF. CDR3 nucleotide sequence: TGTGCCAGCAGCTCCCGGGGGAACTCCTACAATGAGCAGTTCTTC. V usage is TRBV5-4 and J usage is TRBJ2-1, with D possibly TRBD2 on 6 matching bases. The CDR3 totals 15 residues. Trimming pared 3 bases from V and 0 bases from J, leaving 10 bases between. Germline loops: CDR1 SGHNT, CDR2 YYREEE (reference sequence).

The chain recombines TRBV2 with TRBJ2-7, with D tentatively TRBD2 (5 bases). Germline V lookup: CDR1 SNHLY, CDR2 FYNNEI. The CDR3 contains 12 residues. The V gene lost 8 bases and the J gene lost 6 bases, with 14 bases spanning the gap. The CDR3 DNA is TGTGCCAGCCATCCCCAGGCGGGCGAGCAGTACTTC. It yields the protein CASHPQAGEQYF.

This rearrangement joins TRBV27 to TRBJ2-7; D perhaps matches TRBD2 (7 bases). Germline loops: CDR1 MNHEY, CDR2 SMNVEV (reference sequence). V was cut by 3 bases and J by 7 bases, with 16 bases left in between. The CDR3 loop spans 14 amino acids. The chain's CDR3 is CASSLGGAGREQYF. The CDR3 bases are TGTGCCAGCAGTTTGGGGGGGGCAGGACGAGAGCAGTACTTC.

The V and J genes are TRBV2 and TRBJ1-2; D gene uncertain. Trimming left V 3 bases short and J 0 bases short, with 2 bases between. From germline, CDR1 is SNHLY and CDR2 FYNNEI. This CDR3 spans 12 amino acids. The CDR3 nucleotides are TGTGCCAGCAGTGACACTAACTATGGCTACACCTTC. It translates to CASSDTNYGYTF.